The 25 T cell receptor beta chains presented below share a single source sample, sequenced in a study of radiation and T cells in renal cell carcinoma (dated by TCRdb to the early 2020s). The sample's time point label is to be understood as: blood 2 weeks post-SBRT. The treatment or condition label for this specimen denotes: 15 Gy SBRT to primary tumor, nephrectomy 4 weeks later. Libraries came from the immunoSEQ multiplex PCR assay. TCRdb holds this immuneACCESS table with in-frame rearrangements only. Some clones are missing; in checked studies, unresolved V genes explain under half, and the rest has no known cause. A total of about 150,000 clones appear in this sample, 87% of them only once. The ten top clones hold 10% to 15% of the sample. The sequenced sample was blood, obtained from a patient whose treatment included radiotherapy and nephrectomy. These TCRs come from a woman in her fifties or sixties with renal cell carcinoma.

The chain joins TRBV6-5 to TRBJ1-1; no reliable D call. This CDR3 is 14 amino acids long. V lost 6 bases to trimming and J lost 6 bases, with 17 bases between them. Looked up from germline, CDR1 is MNHEY and CDR2 is SVGAGI. The CDR3 sequence is CASRRARVSAEAFF. The CDR3 DNA reads as TGTGCCAGCAGACGAGCAAGGGTGTCGGCTGAAGCTTTCTTT.

To note about this clone: Other DNA sequences of this sample code for an identical CDR3. The chain is built from TRBV10-2 and TRBJ1-3, with a weak D call TRBD1 (6 bases). CDR3 length equals 14 residues. Trimming took 3 bases from V and 4 from J, leaving 10 bases between them. Per the germline V gene, CDR1 is WSHSY and CDR2 is SAAADI. CDR3: CASSEQGAGNTIYF. The CDR3 DNA reads as TGCGCCAGCAGTGAACAGGGTGCCGGAAACACCATATATTTT.

The chain has TRBV4-2 and TRBJ1-5; a possible D gene is TRBD1 (6 bases). The V end lost 4 bases, the J end lost 3 bases, and 25 bases lay between the germline ends. CDR1 is LGHNA, CDR2 YNFKEQ, per germline. There are 19 residues in the CDR3. CDR3 in DNA: TGTGCCAGCAGCCCCCGTACATCGACAGGACCCATTACCAATCAGCCCCAGCATTTT. This encodes CASSPRTSTGPITNQPQHF.

The J gene is TRBJ1-4, the V gene TRBV18; the D is unclear. This CDR3 is 13 amino acids long. V was clipped by 3 bases and J by 4 bases, with 6 bases between them. Looked up from germline, CDR1 is KGHSH and CDR2 is LQKENI. The CDR3 DNA reads as TGTGCCAGCTCACCTGGGGTTAATGAAAAACTGTTTTTT. Its protein is CASSPGVNEKLFF.

J is TRBJ2-1 and V is TRBV27; D gene ambiguous. Germline CDR1 is MNHEY and CDR2 is SMNVEV (reference sequence). V dropped 3 bases and J dropped 3 bases, with 15 bases sitting between them. The CDR3 is 16 amino acids. The CDR3 coding sequence is TGTGCCAGCAGTTTTCGCCGAGGCCAACTCTACAATGAGCAGTTCTTC. This codes for CASSFRRGQLYNEQFF.

The V call is TRBV7-8, the J call TRBJ1-5; no firm D call. This CDR3 has 15 residues. Looked up from germline, CDR1 is SGHVS and CDR2 is FQNEAQ. V dropped 5 bases and J dropped 0 bases, with 11 bases sitting between them. CDR3 sequence (DNA): TGTGCCAGCAGCCCAAAGAGAGTTAGCAATCAGCCCCAGCATTTT. The encoded protein is CASSPKRVSNQPQHF.

This rearrangement joins TRBV7-2 to TRBJ1-1; D perhaps matches TRBD1 (5 bases). The CDR3 is 14 residues long. Trimming pared 4 bases from V and 0 bases from J, leaving 9 bases between. Germline V gene data show CDR1 as SGHTA and CDR2 as FQGNSA. CDR3 region: CASSWGRMNTEAFF. CDR3 nucleotides: TGTGCCAGCAGCTGGGGGAGAATGAACACTGAAGCTTTCTTT. The variable domain in full, completed from reference TRBV7-2 and TRBJ1-1, reads GAGVSQSPSNKVTEKGKDVELRCDPISGHTALYWYRQSLGQGLEFLIYFQGNSAPDKSGLPSDRFSAERTGGSVSTLTIQRTQQEDSAVYLCASSWGRMNTEAFFGQGTRLTVV.

The CDR3 protein is CASSHSLGQGAGETQYF. The DNA for the CDR3 is TGTGCCAGCAGCCACTCCCTGGGACAGGGGGCCGGAGAGACCCAGTACTTC. The chain is built from TRBV14 and TRBJ2-5; 12 bases match TRBD1. Germline trimming cut 3 bases from V and 4 bases from J; bases unmatched to any gene: 9. Germline V gene lookup returns CDR1 SGHDN and CDR2 FVKESK. This CDR3 has 17 amino acids. Based on the CDR3 plus reference TRBV14 and TRBJ2-5, the full variable domain is EAGVTQFPSHSVIEKGQTVTLRCDPISGHDNLYWYRRVMGKEIKFLLHFVKESKQDESGMPNNRFLAERTGGTYSTLKVQPAELEDSGVYFCASSHSLGQGAGETQYFGPGTRLLVL.

Comments on this clone: At one boundary the junction diverges from the germline segment, which might be a read error. V usage is TRBV2 and J usage is TRBJ1-1; the D gene is possibly TRBD1 (6 bases). This CDR3 spans 15 amino acids. CDR1 and CDR2 from the germline V gene are SNHLY and FYNNEI. This CDR3 is CASSQASTGRTEAFF. The DNA of the CDR3 is TGTGCCAGCAGTCAAGCCTCAACAGGGAGGACTGAAGCTTTCTTT. Filled out from reference TRBV2 and TRBJ1-1, the complete variable domain reads EPEVTQTPSHQVTQMGQEVILRCVPISNHLYFYWYRQILGQKVEFLVSFYNNEISEKSEIFDDQFSVERPDGSNFTLKIRSTKLEDSAMYFCASSQASTGRTEAFFGQGTRLTVV.

This clone came up once. The CDR3 DNA reads as TGTGCCAGCAGCGTAGCTTCCCGAGGACCGCCCTCTGGAAACACCATATATTTT. Its protein is CASSVASRGPPSGNTIYF. The gene calls are TRBV9 and TRBJ1-3; D uncertain. The length of the CDR3 is 18 residues. Trimming removed 0 bases at V and 0 bases at J, with 16 bases between. Germline CDR1 and CDR2: SGDLS and YYNGEE. The whole variable domain, filled in from reference TRBV9 and TRBJ1-3, reads DSGVTQTPKHLITATGQRVTLRCSPRSGDLSVYWYQQSLDQGLQFLIQYYNGEERAKGNILERFSAQQFPDLHSELNLSSLELGDSALYFCASSVASRGPPSGNTIYFGEGSWLTVV.

This clone was found a few times. This chain connects TRBV4-2 to TRBJ2-7; the D is unclear. Germline V gene data show CDR1 as LGHNA and CDR2 as YNFKEQ. The CDR3 has 13 residues. Trimming shortened V by 1 base and J by 3 bases, and 7 bases separated the two germline ends. This chain's CDR3 is CASSQASGYEQYF. DNA for the CDR3: TGTGCCAGCAGCCAAGCCTCGGGCTACGAGCAGTACTTC.

CDR3 in amino acids: CASRPYSNQPQHF. CDR3 bases: TGTGCCAGCAGACCCTATAGCAATCAGCCCCAGCATTTT. The V gene is TRBV19, the J gene TRBJ1-5, with no clear D. The CDR3 totals 13 residues. V was shortened by 9 bases and J by 0 bases, with 9 bases between the two germline ends. Germline lookup yields CDR1 LNHDA and CDR2 SQIVND (reference sequence).

The gene calls are TRBV7-9 and TRBJ1-3; the match to TRBD1 covers 7 bases. Germline assignment: CDR1 SEHNR and CDR2 FQNEAQ (reference sequence). CDR3 length: 18 residues. Trimming took 4 bases from V and 0 from J; bases not matched to a gene: 12. The CDR3 is CASSYGQVDPNSGNTIYF. The CDR3, as DNA: TGTGCCAGCAGCTACGGACAGGTAGACCCTAACTCTGGAAACACCATATATTTT.

Turning to this clone: This CDR3 is also generated by other DNA sequences in the sample. The V and J genes are TRBV19 and TRBJ1-5, with unresolved D. V was trimmed by 1 base and J by 8 bases, leaving 3 bases between them. Germline CDR1 and CDR2: LNHDA and SQIVND (reference sequence). The CDR3 covers 11 residues. In nucleotides, the CDR3 is TGTGCCAGTAGTATAGGGGAGCCCCAGCATTTT. Amino acids: CASSIGEPQHF.

This chain connects TRBV7-6 to TRBJ2-5; 12 nucleotides match TRBD2. CDR1 and CDR2 (germline): SGHVS, FNYEAQ. The length of the CDR3 is 16 residues. The junction had 8 bases not matched to a gene; V was cut back by 4 bases and J by 5 bases. The CDR3 loop reads CASSSRTSGERETQYF. DNA of the CDR3: TGTGCCAGCAGCTCGCGGACTAGCGGGGAGAGGGAGACCCAGTACTTC.

The chain links TRBV6-1 to TRBJ2-1; possibly TRBD1 for D (6 bases). This CDR3 is 15 amino acids long. V lost 4 bases to trimming and J lost 2 bases, with 12 bases between them. Per germline, CDR1 MNHNS and CDR2 SASEGT. The CDR3 region is CASSAGGRAYNEQFF. The DNA of the CDR3 is TGTGCCAGCAGTGCTGGGGGCCGCGCCTACAATGAGCAGTTCTTC.

This clone showed up just once. The chain employs TRBV5-1 and TRBJ1-2; 9 nucleotides align to TRBD1. This CDR3 has 14 residues. CDR1 is SGHRS, CDR2 YFSETQ, per germline. J gave up 8 bases and V 3 bases, and 8 bases lay outside the gene matches. CDR3 DNA: TGCGCCAGCAGCTGGGACAGGGCCGCGGGAGGCTACACCTTC. Translating it yields CASSWDRAAGGYTF.

The V call is TRBV21-1, the J call TRBJ2-2; the table's TRBD1 call for D was not verified on the DNA. TRBV21-1 is a known pseudogene. The CDR3 totals 15 residues. This CDR3 reads CASSGGQVYTGELFF. As DNA, the CDR3 is TGTGCCAGCAGCGGGGGACAGGTATACACCGGGGAGCTGTTTTTT.

V is TRBV29-1 and J is TRBJ2-7; 7 bases match TRBD1. The CDR3 is 12 amino acids. V shed 4 bases and J 3 bases; nucleotides not matched to a gene: 3. The V gene's germline CDR1 is SQVTM and CDR2 ANQGSEA. The CDR3 bases are TGCAGCGTTGTATACAGGGGCTACGAGCAGTACTTC. Amino acids: CSVVYRGYEQYF.

The gene calls are TRBV7-9 and TRBJ2-5; D could derive from TRBD1 or TRBD2 (5 bases each). Per the germline V gene, CDR1 is SEHNR and CDR2 is FQNEAQ (reference sequence). V lost 1 base, J lost 5 bases, and 11 bases lay in between. The CDR3 has 14 amino acids. This CDR3 is CASSLGGARETQYF. The CDR3, as DNA: TGTGCCAGCAGCTTAGGAGGGGCGAGGGAGACCCAGTACTTC. Full variable domain (outside the CDR3, taken from reference TRBV7-9 and TRBJ2-5): DTGVSQNPRHKITKRGQNVTFRCDPISEHNRLYWYRQTLGQGPEFLTYFQNEAQLEKSRLLSDRFSAERPKGSFSTLEIQRTEQGDSAMYLCASSLGGARETQYFGPGTRLLVL.

The chain uses TRBV18 and TRBJ2-3; possible D gene TRBD1, 5 bases. CDR1 is KGHSH and CDR2 is LQKENI in the germline V gene. The CDR3 totals 17 residues. With 8 bases removed from V and 2 bases from J, the gap between germline ends came to 23 bases. CDR3 DNA sequence: TGTGCCAGCACAACGTCAGGGTTTCGCTATTACACAGATACGCAGTATTTT. The encoded protein is CASTTSGFRYYTDTQYF.

V is TRBV2 and J is TRBJ2-5, with 14 positions matching TRBD2. The J segment lost 4 bases and the V segment lost 5 bases, leaving 3 bases of the junction unmatched. This CDR3 is 15 amino acids long. Germline V gene lookup returns CDR1 SNHLY and CDR2 FYNNEI. Here the CDR3 DNA reads TGTGCCAGCAGTAGACTAGCGGGGGGGAGAGAGACCCAGTACTTC. Its protein is CASSRLAGGRETQYF.

This clone was detected only once. This chain joins TRBV6-1 and TRBJ1-1, with 9 positions matching TRBD1. The V gene's germline CDR1 is MNHNS and CDR2 SASEGT. V was pared by 0 bases and J by 9 bases, with 5 bases of the junction left unmatched. This CDR3 region has 14 residues. CDR3 DNA sequence: TGTGCCAGCAGTGAAGCGAGAGACAGGGGGAAAGCTTTCTTT. Amino acids: CASSEARDRGKAFF.

The gene calls are TRBV25-1 and TRBJ2-3; the match to TRBD2 covers 7 bases. V trimming: 4 bases; J trimming: 1 base; junction bases outside the gene matches: 5. CDR1 and CDR2 (germline): MGHDK, SYGVNS. The CDR3 length is 15 residues. The CDR3 reads CASSATAGRTDTQYF. The DNA for the CDR3 is TGTGCCAGCAGTGCTACAGCGGGGCGCACAGATACGCAGTATTTT.

The gene calls are TRBV5-1 and TRBJ1-1, with D maybe TRBD1 (6 bases). Germline CDR1 reads SGHRS; CDR2 reads YFSETQ. The CDR3 covers 14 residues. V was clipped by 4 bases and J by 0 bases, with 10 bases between them. The CDR3 DNA follows: TGCGCCAGCAGCCCCGGGACACTGAACACTGAAGCTTTCTTT. Amino acid sequence: CASSPGTLNTEAFF.